The next 30 T cell receptor beta chains were all read from a single sample in a study of blood T cell repertoires in COVID-19. Measured with immunoSEQ multiplex PCR; TCRdb has only the in-frame clones, and not every one. The sample lists about 300,000 clones, approximately 88% seen once, with roughly 1.5% in the top ten. Input material: peripheral blood. The source of these receptors is a human donor with COVID-19, enrolled during active disease. The donor label of this sample is uncertain.

J is TRBJ1-4 and V is TRBV10-1; D remains unclear. V shed 0 bases and J shed 5 bases, with 10 bases lying between them. CDR3 size: 15 residues. CDR1 is WNHNN, CDR2 SYGVQD, per germline (reference sequence). CDR3 in DNA: TGCGCCAGCAGTGAGTCGGCCAGAGGGAATGAAAAACTGTTTTTT. The encoded protein is CASSESARGNEKLFF.

This rearrangement joins TRBV19 to TRBJ1-5, with D unclear. The CDR3 covers 14 residues. Germline V CDR1 and CDR2: LNHDA, SQIVND (reference sequence). V was shortened by 3 bases and J by 5 bases, with 11 bases between the two germline ends. Here the CDR3 reads CASSITRVDQPQHF. CDR3 nucleotides: TGTGCCAGTAGTATCACGAGGGTAGATCAGCCCCAGCATTTT.

This clone has just one count. The V and J genes are TRBV14 and TRBJ2-5, with TRBD2 matching 11 bases. Per the germline V gene, CDR1 is SGHDN and CDR2 is FVKESK. CDR3 length equals 14 residues. Germline trimming cut 7 bases from V and 4 bases from J; bases unmatched to any gene: 5. The CDR3 bases are TGTGCCAGCAATATAGCGGGAGGGGGAGAGACCCAGTACTTC. This gives the protein CASNIAGGGETQYF.

The chain recombines TRBV7-9 with TRBJ1-3; D is unclear. The CDR3 has 14 residues. Germline V gene sequence: CDR1 SEHNR, CDR2 FQNEAQ (reference sequence). V was trimmed by 1 base and J by 0 bases, leaving 4 bases between them. The CDR3: CASSLDSSGNTIYF. CDR3 nucleotides: TGTGCCAGCAGCTTAGACAGCTCTGGAAACACCATATATTTT.

The chain joins TRBV12-3 or TRBV12-4 to TRBJ1-5, with no clear D. Between the trimmed V and J ends, which lost 10 bases and 6 bases, there was a span of 7 bases. The CDR3 has 10 amino acids. The CDR3 spells CANSRQPQHF. In nucleotides, the CDR3 is TGTGCCAACTCCCGTCAGCCCCAGCATTTT.

The chain uses TRBV5-1 and TRBJ2-7; 16 nucleotides line up with TRBD2. J was trimmed by 5 bases and V by 0 bases; bases with no gene match: 5. Germline V gives CDR1 SGHRS, CDR2 YFSETQ. The CDR3 contains 17 residues. CDR3 residues: CASSLVGTSGRGNEQYF. CDR3 DNA sequence: TGCGCCAGCAGCTTGGTCGGGACTAGCGGGAGGGGCAACGAGCAGTACTTC.

This rearrangement joins TRBV6-5 to TRBJ1-1; the D is unclear. The CDR3 extends over 13 amino acids. Trimming shortened V by 2 bases and J by 5 bases, and 9 bases separated the two germline ends. Looked up from germline, CDR1 is MNHEY and CDR2 is SVGAGI. The DNA of the CDR3 is TGTGCCAGCAGTTACCCCGGCGGGACTGAAGCTTTCTTT. Protein: CASSYPGGTEAFF.

The chain recombines TRBV12-3 or TRBV12-4 with TRBJ2-4; 9 bases agree with TRBD1. The CDR3 has 12 amino acids. Trimming at V came to 0 bases and at J to 14 bases, leaving 2 bases not matched to a gene. The CDR3 DNA sequence: TGTGCCAGCAGTTTAGCGGACAGGGGAAAGTACTTC. Translation gives CASSLADRGKYF.

The chain combines TRBV5-4 with TRBJ2-1; D is uncertain. CDR3 length: 15 amino acids. Looked up from germline, CDR1 is SGHNT and CDR2 is YYREEE (reference sequence). The V gene lost 2 bases and the J gene lost 1 base, with 10 bases spanning the gap. In DNA, the CDR3 is TGTGCCAGCAGCTTAATGACGGGTTCCTACAATGAGCAGTTCTTC. Protein product: CASSLMTGSYNEQFF.

The chain has TRBV28 and TRBJ1-2, with 11 bases fitting TRBD1. CDR3 length: 16 amino acids. V lost 4 bases to trimming and J lost 2 bases; unmatched junction nucleotides: 6. Germline values: CDR1 MDHEN, CDR2 SYDVKM. CDR3 amino acids: CASSSGTGGWNYGYTF. The CDR3, as DNA: TGTGCCAGCAGTTCCGGGACAGGGGGTTGGAACTATGGCTACACCTTC.

The rearrangement links TRBV7-2 to TRBJ2-7; TRBD1 matches 10 bases. Unmatched junction bases numbered 12, after V lost 4 bases and J lost 6 bases. Germline CDR1 and CDR2: SGHTA and FQGNSA. The CDR3 spans 16 residues. The CDR3 loop is CASSSSPPGQGFEQYF. CDR3 sequence (DNA): TGTGCCAGCAGCTCGAGCCCGCCGGGACAGGGGTTCGAGCAGTACTTC.

The chain is built from TRBV9 and TRBJ2-1, with TRBD2 matching 11 bases. The germline V gene encodes CDR1 SGDLS and CDR2 YYNGEE. J lost 4 bases, V lost 4 bases, and 7 bases had no gene match. This CDR3 spans 16 amino acids. The CDR3 is CASSSRGTSGYNEQFF. The CDR3 bases are TGTGCCAGCAGCAGTAGAGGGACTAGCGGTTACAATGAGCAGTTCTTC.

This rearrangement joins TRBV6-5 to TRBJ2-7; 9 bases map to TRBD1. The CDR3 totals 14 residues. Germline lookup yields CDR1 MNHEY and CDR2 SVGAGI. The ends lost 2 bases at V and 2 bases at J; junction bases unmatched: 1. As DNA, the CDR3 is TGTGCCAGCAGTTACGGGACAGGGACCTACGAGCAGTACTTC. Translation gives CASSYGTGTYEQYF.

The chain recombines TRBV28 with TRBJ1-2; no reliable D call. The CDR3 contains 13 residues. V lost 3 bases to trimming and J lost 7 bases, with 12 bases between them. Looked up from germline, CDR1 is MDHEN and CDR2 is SYDVKM. The CDR3, as DNA: TGTGCCAGCAGTTTCCAAGGGAGGATTGGCTACACCTTC. Translation gives CASSFQGRIGYTF.

The gene calls are TRBV10-3 and TRBJ1-2; no clear D. The CDR3 sequence is 14 residues long. The germline CDR1 and CDR2 sequences are ENHRY and SYGVKD. Trimming removed 4 bases at V and 6 bases at J, with 15 bases between. DNA of the CDR3: TGTGCCATCAGTGCGGGAACGAGAGGGAATGGCTACACCTTC. As protein: CAISAGTRGNGYTF.

This clone was counted once. This same CDR3 is encoded by further DNA sequences in the sample. The V call is TRBV19, the J call TRBJ1-1, with D possibly being TRBD1 (6 bases). Germline CDR1 reads LNHDA; CDR2 reads SQIVND (reference sequence). The CDR3 length is 15 residues. V lost 5 bases and J lost 0, with 13 bases in between. This CDR3 is CASSSLTGLNTEAFF. CDR3 DNA sequence: TGTGCCAGTAGTTCCCTGACAGGTTTGAACACTGAAGCTTTCTTT. Drawing the rest from reference TRBV19 and TRBJ1-1, the complete variable domain is DGGITQSPKYLFRKEGQNVTLSCEQNLNHDAMYWYRQDPGQGLRLIYYSQIVNDFQKGDIAEGYSVSREKKESFPLTVTSAQKNPTAFYLCASSSLTGLNTEAFFGQGTRLTVV.

This clone has a handful of counts. The J gene is TRBJ2-3, the V gene TRBV11-3; 8 nucleotides agree with TRBD1. Per germline, CDR1 SGHNT and CDR2 YENEEA. The V segment lost 6 bases and the J segment 2 bases; nucleotides outside the gene matches: 4. The CDR3 is 14 amino acids. The CDR3: CASSPGQATDTQYF. In DNA, the CDR3 is TGTGCCAGCAGTCCGGGACAGGCCACAGATACGCAGTATTTT.

The rearrangement joins TRBV18 to TRBJ2-7; 12 bases fit TRBD1. Losses at the gene ends were 3 bases for V and 6 bases for J; bases not matched to a gene: 9. Germline V lookup: CDR1 KGHSH, CDR2 LQKENI. This CDR3 contains 16 residues. CDR3 loop: CASSPGTGGISGEQYF. CDR3 in DNA: TGTGCCAGCTCACCTGGGACAGGGGGCATTTCGGGCGAGCAGTACTTC.

This clone is a singleton in its sample. The chain uses TRBV28 and TRBJ2-4; TRBD1 might be the D (5 bases). This CDR3 has 14 residues. Germline V gene data show CDR1 as MDHEN and CDR2 as SYDVKM. Trimming left V 5 bases short and J 0 bases short, with 8 bases between. The DNA of the CDR3 is TGTGCCAGCAGTAAGCAGGGAGCCAAAAACATTCAGTACTTC. It is translated as CASSKQGAKNIQYF.

The chain couples TRBV7-2 to TRBJ1-3; D is perhaps TRBD1 (6 bases). Germline CDR1 and CDR2: SGHTA and FQGNSA. V was shortened by 5 bases and J by 2 bases, with 13 bases between the two germline ends. This CDR3 region has 15 residues. The CDR3 loop reads CASSRRGGTGNTIYF. The CDR3 nucleotides are TGTGCCAGCAGCCGGAGGGGGGGCACTGGAAACACCATATATTTT.

The V and J genes are TRBV19 and TRBJ1-5, with 7 bases aligning to TRBD1. Germline CDR1 is LNHDA and CDR2 is SQIVND (reference sequence). The CDR3 spans 13 residues. V gave up 5 bases and J gave up 4 bases; unmatched junction bases: 2. CDR3 protein: CASSGDSNQPQHF. The CDR3 nucleotides are TGTGCCAGTAGTGGGGACAGTAATCAGCCCCAGCATTTT. The full variable domain, completed using reference TRBV19 and TRBJ1-5, is DGGITQSPKYLFRKEGQNVTLSCEQNLNHDAMYWYRQDPGQGLRLIYYSQIVNDFQKGDIAEGYSVSREKKESFPLTVTSAQKNPTAFYLCASSGDSNQPQHFGDGTRLSIL.

The count of this clone is one. This rearrangement joins TRBV6-5 to TRBJ2-4; possibly TRBD1 for D (5 bases). CDR1 and CDR2 (germline): MNHEY, SVGAGI. The CDR3 runs 15 residues. The V end was cut by 5 bases, the J end by 5 bases, with 16 bases between. The CDR3 spells CASSPNRQRENIQYF. CDR3 DNA sequence: TGTGCCAGCAGTCCGAATCGACAGAGAGAAAACATTCAGTACTTC.

This clone has a single count. The V call is TRBV5-1, the J call TRBJ2-5, with a weak D call TRBD2 (5 bases). Per germline, CDR1 SGHRS and CDR2 YFSETQ. V lost 2 bases, J lost 2 bases, and 10 bases lay in between. This CDR3 is built from 14 residues. In DNA form, the CDR3 reads TGCGCCAGCAGCTTTTTGGACTTGCAAGAGACCCAGTACTTC. This translates into CASSFLDLQETQYF.

In this sample, this clone turned up many times. The chain links TRBV19 to TRBJ2-1; 8 bases are shared with TRBD2. The CDR3 length is 16 residues. Germline lookup yields CDR1 LNHDA and CDR2 SQIVND (reference sequence). J was trimmed by 3 bases and V by 10 bases; bases with no gene match: 14. The CDR3 sequence is CATTGGGGSLYNEQFF. CDR3 nucleotide sequence: TGTGCCACCACCGGGGGGGGAGGCTCCCTCTACAATGAGCAGTTCTTC.

The chain carries TRBV5-1 and TRBJ2-7; TRBD1 might be the D (5 bases). V was trimmed by 0 bases and J by 5 bases, leaving 12 bases between them. Per the germline V gene, CDR1 is SGHRS and CDR2 is YFSETQ. This CDR3 has 14 residues. The CDR3 here is CASSLGQGIDEQYF. DNA of the CDR3: TGCGCCAGCAGCTTGGGGCAGGGCATCGACGAGCAGTACTTC.

The rearrangement links TRBV5-1 to TRBJ2-2, with 9 bases matching TRBD1. V was pared by 6 bases and J by 5 bases, with 8 bases of the junction left unmatched. Germline values: CDR1 SGHRS, CDR2 YFSETQ. This CDR3 region has 15 residues. In nucleotides, the CDR3 is TGCGCCAGCACCCTCGGGACAGGGCGGACCGGGGAGCTGTTTTTT. This codes for CASTLGTGRTGELFF.

The V and J genes are TRBV28 and TRBJ2-7, with 9 bases that match TRBD1. CDR1 is MDHEN and CDR2 is SYDVKM in the germline V gene. There are 12 residues in the CDR3. V shed 6 bases, J shed 12 bases, and the junction held 9 bases outside the gene matches. The CDR3 DNA reads TGTGCCAGCAGCCGGACAGGGGAATGGCGGTACTTC. Protein: CASSRTGEWRYF. The full variable domain, completed using reference TRBV28 and TRBJ2-7, is DVKVTQSSRYLVKRTGEKVFLECVQDMDHENMFWYRQDPGLGLRLIYFSYDVKMKEKGDIPEGYSVSREKKERFSLILESASTNQTSMYLCASSRTGEWRYFGPGTRLTVT.

The chain is built from TRBV6-2 or TRBV6-3 and TRBJ1-4; no clear D. The germline V gene encodes CDR1 MNHEY and CDR2 SVGEGT. Trimming cost V 4 bases and J 6 bases, with 24 bases left between them. The CDR3 spans 18 residues. Here the CDR3 reads CASSSLPREASRDEKLFF. DNA of the CDR3: TGTGCCAGCAGTTCGTTACCCCGGGAGGCGTCGAGGGATGAAAAACTGTTTTTT.

The chain combines TRBV5-1 with TRBJ2-7; 12 bases are a match to TRBD1. Per the germline V gene, CDR1 is SGHRS and CDR2 is YFSETQ. V was clipped by 0 bases and J by 5 bases; unmatched bases: 6. The CDR3 runs to 16 residues. This chain's CDR3 is CASSLGPGQGAHEQYF. The CDR3 DNA reads as TGCGCCAGCAGCTTGGGGCCGGGACAGGGGGCCCACGAGCAGTACTTC.

This rearrangement joins TRBV2 to TRBJ1-2, with no clear D. Trimming took off 4 bases at V and 4 bases at J, with 13 bases between the two ends. CDR1 is SNHLY, CDR2 FYNNEI, per germline. The CDR3 runs 14 residues. CDR3 nucleotide sequence: TGTGCCAGCAGTGCCCGGGGTGCGGGCTATGGCTACACCTTC. Translated, it gives CASSARGAGYGYTF.